The 14 T cell receptor beta chains below come from one sample, sequenced in a study of blood T cell repertoires in COVID-19. Generated by immunoSEQ multiplex PCR, the TCRdb table keeps only in-frame clones and is missing some. The sample records approximately 170,000 clones, around nine tenths being singletons. Sequencing was carried out using peripheral blood. The origin of the receptors is a man aged 60 to 69 with active or convalescent COVID-19.

The chain links TRBV27 to TRBJ1-6; 11 bases are shared with TRBD1. The germline V gene has CDR1 MNHEY and CDR2 SMNVEV (reference sequence). This CDR3 is built from 14 residues. V lost 4 bases to trimming and J lost 8 bases; unmatched junction nucleotides: 1. CDR3 nucleotide sequence: TGTGCCAGCAGTTGGACAGGGGGCGATTCACCCCTCCACTTT. Protein: CASSWTGGDSPLHF.

The CDR3 reads CASSSGLARYYNEQFF. CDR3 sequence (DNA): TGTGCCAGCAGCTCGGGACTAGCCAGATACTACAATGAGCAGTTCTTC. The V and J genes are TRBV7-9 and TRBJ2-1; 9 bases fit TRBD2. The trim removed 4 bases at V and 3 bases at J, leaving 7 bases unmatched. The CDR3 is made up of 16 amino acids. The V gene's germline CDR1 is SEHNR and CDR2 FQNEAQ (reference sequence).

The gene calls are TRBV29-1 and TRBJ1-2, with TRBD1 matching over 7 bases. The CDR3 totals 12 residues. V shed 7 bases, J shed 3 bases, and the junction held 5 bases outside the gene matches. Germline values: CDR1 SQVTM, CDR2 ANQGSEA. The CDR3 spells CSGGGADYGYTF. The CDR3 DNA sequence: TGCAGCGGAGGGGGCGCGGACTATGGCTACACCTTC.

V and J are TRBV20-1 and TRBJ1-3; D gene ambiguous. The ends were cut back, 3 bases at V and 0 bases at J, with 15 bases in the middle. Germline loops: CDR1 DFQATT, CDR2 SNEGSKA (reference sequence). The length of the CDR3 is 16 residues. The CDR3: CSASFLRVGSGNTIYF. Here the CDR3 DNA reads TGCAGTGCTAGTTTCTTACGGGTGGGCTCTGGAAACACCATATATTTT.

The chain uses TRBV7-9 and TRBJ2-1; TRBD1 matches 7 bases. CDR1 is SEHNR, CDR2 FQNEAQ, per germline (reference sequence). The J segment lost 4 bases and the V segment lost 5 bases, leaving 5 bases of the junction unmatched. The CDR3 extends over 14 amino acids. The chain's CDR3 is CASSPRQGYNEQFF. DNA for the CDR3: TGTGCCAGCAGCCCCAGACAGGGTTACAATGAGCAGTTCTTC.

The chain couples TRBV6-5 to TRBJ2-5; 7 nucleotides match TRBD1. The CDR3 loop spans 15 amino acids. In germline, CDR1 is MNHEY, CDR2 SVGAGI. The V gene end was trimmed by 5 bases and the J gene end by 2 bases; junction bases not matched to a gene: 8. CDR3 in DNA: TGTGCCAGCAGTCGAGACAGGGCCCGACAAGAGACCCAGTACTTC. As protein: CASSRDRARQETQYF.

The rearrangement links TRBV19 to TRBJ1-1, with D tentatively TRBD1 (6 bases). Germline V gene lookup returns CDR1 LNHDA and CDR2 SQIVND (reference sequence). The germline V and J ends were trimmed by 5 bases and 2 bases, with 12 bases remaining between them. The CDR3 length is 14 residues. The CDR3 nucleotides are TGTGCCAGTAGTCTCGGGACACAAAACACTGAAGCTTTCTTT. Amino acid sequence: CASSLGTQNTEAFF.

The rearrangement joins TRBV27 to TRBJ2-7, with 9 positions matching TRBD2. Germline values: CDR1 MNHEY, CDR2 SMNVEV (reference sequence). V lost 3 bases to trimming and J lost 4 bases; unmatched junction nucleotides: 4. The CDR3 totals 14 residues. In nucleotides, the CDR3 is TGTGCCAGCAGTTTTCTTAGCGGGAGTTACGAGCAGTACTTC. This sequence encodes CASSFLSGSYEQYF.

The sample holds one count of this clone. The chain joins TRBV6-5 to TRBJ2-5; 7 nucleotides agree with TRBD1. This CDR3 is built from 13 residues. V dropped 8 bases and J dropped 5; count of bases not matched to a gene: 8. Germline lookup yields CDR1 MNHEY and CDR2 SVGAGI. The CDR3 is CASGTGAMETQYF. CDR3 bases: TGTGCCAGCGGAACAGGGGCGATGGAGACCCAGTACTTC.

V is TRBV5-1 and J is TRBJ1-2; 7 nucleotides line up with TRBD1. V lost 2 bases to trimming and J lost 3 bases; unmatched junction nucleotides: 16. Per the germline V gene, CDR1 is SGHRS and CDR2 is YFSETQ. CDR3 size: 18 residues. This chain's CDR3 is CASSFGGTGVEEYYGYTF. The CDR3 bases are TGCGCCAGCAGCTTCGGGGGAACAGGGGTAGAGGAGTACTATGGCTACACCTTC. Full variable domain (rest looked up from reference TRBV5-1 and TRBJ1-2): KAGVTQTPRYLIKTRGQQVTLSCSPISGHRSVSWYQQTPGQGLQFLFEYFSETQRNKGNFPGRFSGRQFSNSRSEMNVSTLELGDSALYLCASSFGGTGVEEYYGYTFGSGTRLTVV.

The CDR3 region is CASSPGQGLEQYF. The CDR3 DNA sequence: TGTGCCAGCTCACCGGGACAGGGATTAGAGCAGTACTTC. This rearrangement joins TRBV18 to TRBJ2-7, with 9 bases fitting TRBD1. Losses at the gene ends were 3 bases for V and 7 bases for J; bases not matched to a gene: 4. The CDR3 extends over 13 amino acids. Germline V CDR1 and CDR2: KGHSH, LQKENI. The full variable domain, with the rest looked up from reference TRBV18 and TRBJ2-7, is NAGVMQNPRHLVRRRGQEARLRCSPMKGHSHVYWYRQLPEEGLKFMVYLQKENIIDESGMPKERFSAEFPKEGPSILRIQQVVRGDSAAYFCASSPGQGLEQYFGPGTRLTVT.

V usage is TRBV20-1 and J usage is TRBJ2-5, with TRBD2 matching 9 bases. This CDR3 is 15 amino acids long. Germline loops: CDR1 DFQATT, CDR2 SNEGSKA (reference sequence). V lost 3 bases to trimming and J lost 5 bases; unmatched junction nucleotides: 10. The CDR3 DNA reads TGCAGTGCTAGTAGTGGTAGCGGGAGAAGGGAGACCCAGTACTTC. The encoded protein is CSASSGSGRRETQYF.

The J gene is TRBJ2-3, the V gene TRBV18; 10 bases line up with TRBD2. CDR3 length: 16 residues. The V gene's germline CDR1 is KGHSH and CDR2 LQKENI. V lost 4 bases to trimming and J lost 0 bases; unmatched junction nucleotides: 4. The CDR3 reads CASSLSGGSSTDTQYF. The DNA of the CDR3 is TGTGCCAGCTCACTTAGCGGGGGGTCTAGCACAGATACGCAGTATTTT.

The sample holds one count of this clone. This chain joins TRBV4-2 and TRBJ2-7; D perhaps matches TRBD2 (6 bases). CDR3 length: 17 residues. The V end lost 0 bases, the J end lost 6 bases, and 21 bases lay between the germline ends. Germline loops: CDR1 LGHNA, CDR2 YNFKEQ. In DNA form, the CDR3 reads TGTGCCAGCAGCCAAGATCTCCCGGGACGGCCGGAGGGCGAGCAGTACTTC. This gives the protein CASSQDLPGRPEGEQYF.